These T cell receptor beta chains were read from a single sample in a study of blood T cell repertoires in COVID-19. Sequenced by immunoSEQ multiplex PCR; TCRdb stores in-frame clones only, minus some. The sample records 250,000 or so clones, approximately 86% being singletons. Sample: peripheral blood. Receptors were obtained from a man in his thirties or forties with active or convalescent COVID-19. Both conserved end residues are part of each CDR3. D genes are given only for firm matches. Part of the rows lack a size; the others show once, few, many or a class for expanded clones.

D	size	V	J	DNA	CDR3
-	-	TRBV2	TRBJ2-7	TGTGCCAGCACCGTCAGCTCCTACGAGCAGTACTTC	CASTVSSYEQYF
-	-	TRBV11-2	TRBJ1-5	TGTGCCAGCAGCTTAGCAACAGGGATAAATCAGCCCCAGCATTTT	CASSLATGINQPQHF
-	-	TRBV29-1	TRBJ2-1	TGCAGCGCACGTGGAGGACGGGCGTACAATGAGCAGTTCTTC	CSARGGRAYNEQFF
TRBD1	-	TRBV7-2	TRBJ1-2	TGTGCCAGCAGCTTAGAGGGACAGGGTTTAAGAGGCTACACCTTC	CASSLEGQGLRGYTF
-	-	TRBV4-1	TRBJ2-7	TGCGCCAGCAGGGGGCCCTTCGACGAGCAGTACTTC	CASRGPFDEQYF
-	once	TRBV6-2/TRBV6-3	TRBJ1-1	TGTGCCAGCAGTTACTCGACGGAGGGCGCTGAAGCTTTCTTT	CASSYSTEGAEAFF
-	-	TRBV19	TRBJ2-5	TGTGCCAGTAGTATAGAACGTGGAGGGGAGACCCAGTACTTC	CASSIERGGETQYF
TRBD1	-	TRBV11-2	TRBJ1-1	TGTGCCAGCAGCGTTAGACAGGGGAACACTGAAGCTTTCTTT	CASSVRQGNTEAFF
-	-	TRBV7-9	TRBJ2-7	TGTGCCAGCAGACCTAGGGGTGAAGACGAGCAGTACTTC	CASRPRGEDEQYF
TRBD1	-	TRBV10-2	TRBJ1-1	TGCGCCAGCAGCGTGGGGCAGGGGGACACTGAAGCTTTCTTT	CASSVGQGDTEAFF
-	many	TRBV19	TRBJ2-7	TGTGCCAGTAGTATAGGCTTCCAGGCAAACTACGAGCAGTACTTC	CASSIGFQANYEQYF
-	-	TRBV5-5	TRBJ1-2	TGTGCCAGCAGCCGCGACATCCGTGGCTACACCTTC	CASSRDIRGYTF
TRBD1	few	TRBV2	TRBJ2-7	TGTGCCAGCAGTGATTGGGACAGGGAAGTAGGGGAAGAGCAGTACTTC	CASSDWDREVGEEQYF
-	-	TRBV5-1	TRBJ2-7	TGCGCCAGCAGCTTGGACCAGGGAGGATACGAGCAGTACTTC	CASSLDQGGYEQYF
TRBD1	-	TRBV2	TRBJ2-7	TGTGCCAGCAGTGAAGCGCTTCATGACAGGGCGAGGGAGCAGTACTTC	CASSEALHDRAREQYF
-	-	TRBV7-2	TRBJ1-3	TGTGCCAGCAGCTTAGGAGGGGGAGCTGGAAACACCATATATTTT	CASSLGGGAGNTIYF
-	-	TRBV12-5	TRBJ2-5	TGTGCTAGTGGTTCCGCGGGGCCTCAAGAGACCCAGTACTTC	CASGSAGPQETQYF
-	-	TRBV6-6	TRBJ1-4	TGTGCCAGCAGTTATCGGTCCGGACGGGGTAATGAAAAACTGTTTTTT	CASSYRSGRGNEKLFF
-	-	TRBV6-5	TRBJ2-3	TGTGCCACCCGGGGGGCCACAGATACGCAGTATTTT	CATRGATDTQYF
-	-	TRBV2	TRBJ1-3	TGTGCCAGCGCCAGGGGCTCTGGAAACACCATATATTTT	CASARGSGNTIYF
TRBD1	-	TRBV18	TRBJ2-7	TGTGCCAGCTCACTGGGACAGTACTACGAGCAGTACTTC	CASSLGQYYEQYF
-	-	TRBV11-2	TRBJ1-2	TGTGCCAGCAGCTTAGTCCAGGGGAACTATGGCTACACCTTC	CASSLVQGNYGYTF
-	-	TRBV19	TRBJ2-1	TGTGCCAGTAGTATAGATCAACCGGGGTTGGGTGAGCAGTTCTTC	CASSIDQPGLGEQFF
TRBD1	-	TRBV27	TRBJ1-2	TGTGCCAGCAGTCCGATGACAGGGGGGGTCTATGGCTACACCTTC	CASSPMTGGVYGYTF
-	-	TRBV15	TRBJ2-4	TGTGCCACCAGCATAAACGGGGGGCTAGCCAAAAACATTCAGTACTTC	CATSINGGLAKNIQYF
-	once	TRBV6-5	TRBJ2-3	TGTGCCAGGTTTGGAGTTTGCGCAGATACGCAGTATTTT	CARFGVCADTQYF
-	-	TRBV5-1	TRBJ2-1	TGCGCCAGCAGCCCCCGACTTGGGGCCTCCTACAATGAGCAGTTCTTC	CASSPRLGASYNEQFF
TRBD1	-	TRBV6-5	TRBJ2-1	TGTGCCAGCAGTTACCCGGGACAGGGTCCCGATGAGCAGTTCTTC	CASSYPGQGPDEQFF
TRBD1	-	TRBV5-4	TRBJ1-1	TGTGCCAGCAGCTACAGGGGGGGGAACACTGAAGCTTTCTTT	CASSYRGGNTEAFF
TRBD2	few	TRBV7-9	TRBJ2-1	TGTGCCAGCAGCTTAGTGGTCCGCGGGGAGGGCAATGAGCAGTTCTTC	CASSLVVRGEGNEQFF
-	-	TRBV7-2	TRBJ2-3	TGTGCCAGCAGCCTCCTGGGAGGGGGGGTTTTTGCTACGCAGTATTTT	CASSLLGGGVFATQYF
TRBD1	once	TRBV2	TRBJ2-1	TGTGCCAGCAGAGGCCCCGGGACAGGGGTTGAGCAGTTCTTC	CASRGPGTGVEQFF
TRBD1	-	TRBV3-1/TRBV3-2	TRBJ1-1	TGTGCCAGCAACGACAGGGCGACCTCTGAAGCTTTCTTT	CASNDRATSEAFF
TRBD2	-	TRBV4-3	TRBJ2-3	TGCGCCAGCAGCCAATTCCCAGCGGGGGGCTCATATACGCAGTATTTT	CASSQFPAGGSYTQYF
TRBD1	-	TRBV4-2	TRBJ1-5	TGTGCCAGCAGCCAGATACATCAGGGGGCACGGCAGCCCCAGCATTTT	CASSQIHQGARQPQHF
TRBD1	-	TRBV6-5	TRBJ2-7	TGTGCCAGCAGTCCGGACAGGTCATCCTACGAGCAGTACTTC	CASSPDRSSYEQYF
TRBD1	-	TRBV11-2	TRBJ1-2	TGTGCCAGCAGCTTAGATCTCCATACAGGGGGCCTCTATGGCTACACCTTC	CASSLDLHTGGLYGYTF
TRBD1	-	TRBV5-8	TRBJ2-3	TGTGCCAGCAGCCTTGAACAGGGGGCGGATACGCAGTATTTT	CASSLEQGADTQYF
TRBD2	-	TRBV28	TRBJ2-7	TGTGCCAGCAGTCTCCCGCGGGGCGGGGGGGCCTACGAGCAGTACTTC	CASSLPRGGGAYEQYF